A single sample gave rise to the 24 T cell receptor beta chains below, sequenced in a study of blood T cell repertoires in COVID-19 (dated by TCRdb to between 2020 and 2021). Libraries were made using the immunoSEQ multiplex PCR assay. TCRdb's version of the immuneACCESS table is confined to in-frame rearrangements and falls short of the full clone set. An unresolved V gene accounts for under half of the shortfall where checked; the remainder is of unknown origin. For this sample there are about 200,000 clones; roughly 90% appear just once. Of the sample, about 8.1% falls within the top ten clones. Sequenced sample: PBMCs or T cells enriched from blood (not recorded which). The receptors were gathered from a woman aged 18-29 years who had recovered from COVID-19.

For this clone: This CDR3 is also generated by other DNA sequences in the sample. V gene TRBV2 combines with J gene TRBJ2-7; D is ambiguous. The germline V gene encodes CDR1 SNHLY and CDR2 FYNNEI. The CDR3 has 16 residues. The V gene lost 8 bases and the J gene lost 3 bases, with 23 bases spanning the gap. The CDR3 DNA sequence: TGTGCCAGCTGTCGATCAGCGACGGGTAAAGGCTACGAGCAGTACTTC. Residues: CASCRSATGKGYEQYF.

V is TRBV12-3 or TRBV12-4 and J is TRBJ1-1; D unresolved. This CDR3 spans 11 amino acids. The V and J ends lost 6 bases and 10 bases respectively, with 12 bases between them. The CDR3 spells CASSTGRGAFF. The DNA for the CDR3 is TGTGCCAGCAGCACCGGGCGGGGAGCTTTCTTT.

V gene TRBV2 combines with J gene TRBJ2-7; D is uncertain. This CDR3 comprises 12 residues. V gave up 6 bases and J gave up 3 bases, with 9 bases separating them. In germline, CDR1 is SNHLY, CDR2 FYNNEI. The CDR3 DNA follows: TGTGCCAGCAGGCCACAGATCTACGAGCAGTACTTC. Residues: CASRPQIYEQYF.

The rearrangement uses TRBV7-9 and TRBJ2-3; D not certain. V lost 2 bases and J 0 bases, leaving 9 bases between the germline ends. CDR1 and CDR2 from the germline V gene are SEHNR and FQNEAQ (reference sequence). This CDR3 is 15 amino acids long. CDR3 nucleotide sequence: TGTGCCAGCAGCTTATCGAGCCGAAGCACAGATACGCAGTATTTT. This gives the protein CASSLSSRSTDTQYF.

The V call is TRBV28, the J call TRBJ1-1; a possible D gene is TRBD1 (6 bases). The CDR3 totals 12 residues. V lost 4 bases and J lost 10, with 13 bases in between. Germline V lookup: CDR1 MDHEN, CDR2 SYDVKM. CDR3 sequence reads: CASSYQQGSAFF. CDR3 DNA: TGTGCCAGCAGTTATCAACAGGGCTCAGCTTTCTTT.

CDR3 residues: CASRSPTGRYTEAFF. In DNA, the CDR3 is TGTGCCAGCAGATCACCGACAGGGAGGTACACTGAAGCTTTCTTT. This chain links TRBV6-5 with TRBJ1-1, with 7 nucleotides matching TRBD1. Looked up from germline, CDR1 is MNHEY and CDR2 is SVGAGI. This CDR3 has 15 residues. V gave up 6 bases and J gave up 3 bases; unmatched junction bases: 10.

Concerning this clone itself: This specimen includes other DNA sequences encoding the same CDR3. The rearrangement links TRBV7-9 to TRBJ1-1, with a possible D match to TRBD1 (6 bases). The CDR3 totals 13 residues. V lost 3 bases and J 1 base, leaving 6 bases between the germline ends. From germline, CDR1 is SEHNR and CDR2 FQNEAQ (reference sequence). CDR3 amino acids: CASSLGQNTEAFF. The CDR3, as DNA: TGTGCCAGCAGCTTGGGACAGAACACTGAAGCTTTCTTT. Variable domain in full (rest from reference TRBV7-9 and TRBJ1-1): DTGVSQNPRHKITKRGQNVTFRCDPISEHNRLYWYRQTLGQGPEFLTYFQNEAQLEKSRLLSDRFSAERPKGSFSTLEIQRTEQGDSAMYLCASSLGQNTEAFFGQGTRLTVV.

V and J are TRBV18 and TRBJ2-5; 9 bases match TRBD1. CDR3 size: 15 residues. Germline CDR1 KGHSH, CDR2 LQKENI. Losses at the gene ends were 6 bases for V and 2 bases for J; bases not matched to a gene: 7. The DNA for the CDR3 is TGTGCCAGCTCGCCCGGGACAGGGAGGCAAGAGACCCAGTACTTC. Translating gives CASSPGTGRQETQYF.

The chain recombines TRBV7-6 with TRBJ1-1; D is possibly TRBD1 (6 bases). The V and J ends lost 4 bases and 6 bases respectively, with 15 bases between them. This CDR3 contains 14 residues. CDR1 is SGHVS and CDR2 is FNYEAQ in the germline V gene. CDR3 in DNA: TGTGCCAGCAGCTATGGACAGTCTCTTTCTGAAGCTTTCTTT. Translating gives CASSYGQSLSEAFF.

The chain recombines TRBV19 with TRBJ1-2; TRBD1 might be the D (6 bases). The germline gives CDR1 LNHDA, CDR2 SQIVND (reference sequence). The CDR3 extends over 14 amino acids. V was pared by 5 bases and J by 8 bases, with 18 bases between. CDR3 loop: CASSPRTVWRGYTF. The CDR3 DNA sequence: TGTGCCAGTAGTCCTCGGACAGTCTGGCGGGGCTACACCTTC.

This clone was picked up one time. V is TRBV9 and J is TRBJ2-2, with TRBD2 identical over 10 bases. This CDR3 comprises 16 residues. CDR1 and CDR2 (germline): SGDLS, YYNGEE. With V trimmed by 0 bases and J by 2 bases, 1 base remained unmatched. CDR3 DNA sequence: TGTGCCAGCAGCGTAGTAGCGGGGGGTAACACCGGGGAGCTGTTTTTT. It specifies CASSVVAGGNTGELFF.

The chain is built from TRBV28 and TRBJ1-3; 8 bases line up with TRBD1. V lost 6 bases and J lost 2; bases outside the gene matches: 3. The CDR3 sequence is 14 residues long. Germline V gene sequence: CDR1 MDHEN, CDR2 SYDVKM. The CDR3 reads CASRTGGTGNTIYF. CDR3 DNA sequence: TGTGCCAGCAGAACAGGGGGAACTGGAAACACCATATATTTT.

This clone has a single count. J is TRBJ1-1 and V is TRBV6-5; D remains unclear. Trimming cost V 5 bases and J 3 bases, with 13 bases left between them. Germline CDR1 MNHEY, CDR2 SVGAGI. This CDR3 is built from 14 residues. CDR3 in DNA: TGTGCCAGCAGTACGAATTGGGAGTACACTGAAGCTTTCTTT. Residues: CASSTNWEYTEAFF.

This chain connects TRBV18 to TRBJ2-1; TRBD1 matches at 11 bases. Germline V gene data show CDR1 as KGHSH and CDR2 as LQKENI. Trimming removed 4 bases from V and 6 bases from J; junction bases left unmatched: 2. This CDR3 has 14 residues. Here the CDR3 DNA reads TGTGCCAGCTCACGGACAGGGGGCATCAATGAGCAGTTCTTC. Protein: CASSRTGGINEQFF. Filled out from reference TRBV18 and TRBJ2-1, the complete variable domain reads NAGVMQNPRHLVRRRGQEARLRCSPMKGHSHVYWYRQLPEEGLKFMVYLQKENIIDESGMPKERFSAEFPKEGPSILRIQQVVRGDSAAYFCASSRTGGINEQFFGPGTRLTVL.

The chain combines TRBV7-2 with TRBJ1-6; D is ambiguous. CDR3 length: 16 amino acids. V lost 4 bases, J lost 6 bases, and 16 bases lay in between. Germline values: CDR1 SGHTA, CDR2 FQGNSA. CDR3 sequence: CASSSGQYGPNSPLHF. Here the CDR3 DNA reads TGTGCCAGCAGCTCAGGCCAGTACGGTCCTAATTCACCCCTCCACTTT.

The CDR3 DNA reads as TGTGCCAGCAGTTATTCCACCGGGACAGGGAGGGGTGGCTACACCTTC. This gives the protein CASSYSTGTGRGGYTF. The V call is TRBV6-5, the J call TRBJ1-2, with 9 bases lining up with TRBD1. V shed 3 bases, J shed 7 bases, and the junction held 12 bases outside the gene matches. Germline V CDR1 and CDR2: MNHEY, SVGAGI. CDR3 length: 16 amino acids.

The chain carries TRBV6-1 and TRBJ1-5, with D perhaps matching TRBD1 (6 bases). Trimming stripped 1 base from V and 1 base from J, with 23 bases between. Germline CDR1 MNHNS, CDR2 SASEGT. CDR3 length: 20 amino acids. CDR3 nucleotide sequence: TGTGCCAGCAGTGAAGGGTTATTAAGGGGGGGAATATTGAGCAATCAGCCCCAGCATTTT. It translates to CASSEGLLRGGILSNQPQHF.

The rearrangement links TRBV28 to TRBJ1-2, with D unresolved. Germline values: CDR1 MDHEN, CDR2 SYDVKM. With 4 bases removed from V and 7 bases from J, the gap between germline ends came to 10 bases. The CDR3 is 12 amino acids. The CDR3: CASSSRPGGYTF. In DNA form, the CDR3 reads TGTGCCAGCAGTTCACGACCGGGTGGCTACACCTTC.

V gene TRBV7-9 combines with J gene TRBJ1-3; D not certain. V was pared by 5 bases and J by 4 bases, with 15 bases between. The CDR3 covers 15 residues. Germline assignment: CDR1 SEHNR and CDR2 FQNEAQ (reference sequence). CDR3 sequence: CASSDPGGRGNTIYF. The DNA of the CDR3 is TGTGCCAGCAGCGACCCGGGAGGGAGAGGAAACACCATATATTTT.

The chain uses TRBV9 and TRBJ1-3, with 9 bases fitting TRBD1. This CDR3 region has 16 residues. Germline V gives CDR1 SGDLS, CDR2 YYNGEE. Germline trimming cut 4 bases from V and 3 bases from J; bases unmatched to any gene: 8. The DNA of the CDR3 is TGTGCCAGCAGCACCCAGACAGGGGGAGGTGGAAACACCATATATTTT. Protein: CASSTQTGGGGNTIYF.

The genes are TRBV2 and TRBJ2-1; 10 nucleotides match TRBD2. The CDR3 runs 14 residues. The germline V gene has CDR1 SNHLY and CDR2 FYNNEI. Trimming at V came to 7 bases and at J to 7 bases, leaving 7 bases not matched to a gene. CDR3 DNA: TGTGCCAGCACCCCGGGACTAGCGAGGAATGAGCAGTTCTTC. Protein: CASTPGLARNEQFF. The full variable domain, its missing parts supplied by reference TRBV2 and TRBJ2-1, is EPEVTQTPSHQVTQMGQEVILRCVPISNHLYFYWYRQILGQKVEFLVSFYNNEISEKSEIFDDQFSVERPDGSNFTLKIRSTKLEDSAMYFCASTPGLARNEQFFGPGTRLTVL.

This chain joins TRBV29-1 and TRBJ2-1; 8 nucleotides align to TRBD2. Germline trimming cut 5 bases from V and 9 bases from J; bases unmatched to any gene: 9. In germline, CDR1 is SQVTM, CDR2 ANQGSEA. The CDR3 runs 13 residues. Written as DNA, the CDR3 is TGCAGCGTTCCGCCGGGGGGGTCAGTTGAGCAGTTCTTC. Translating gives CSVPPGGSVEQFF.

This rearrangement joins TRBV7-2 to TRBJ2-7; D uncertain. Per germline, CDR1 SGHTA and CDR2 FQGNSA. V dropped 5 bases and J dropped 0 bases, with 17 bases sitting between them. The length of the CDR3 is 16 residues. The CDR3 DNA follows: TGTGCCAGCAGCCCAAGTCCCCCGTACAGCTCCTACGAGCAGTACTTC. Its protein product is CASSPSPPYSSYEQYF.

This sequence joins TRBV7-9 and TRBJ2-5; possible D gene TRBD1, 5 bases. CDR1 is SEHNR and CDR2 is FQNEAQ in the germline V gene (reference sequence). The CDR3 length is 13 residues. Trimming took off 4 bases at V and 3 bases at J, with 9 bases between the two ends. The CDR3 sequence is CASSSDSKETQYF. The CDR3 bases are TGTGCCAGCAGCTCCGACAGCAAAGAGACCCAGTACTTC.